These 4 T cell receptor beta chains were sequenced from one sample in a study of blood T cell repertoires in COVID-19. Sequencing was performed with immunoSEQ multiplex PCR; in TCRdb, only in-frame clones are kept and a portion is missing. The profile shows 350,000 to 400,000 clones, approximately 90% of them singletons. The sequenced sample consisted of PBMCs or T cells enriched from blood (not recorded which). These receptors were collected from a middle-aged woman who had been exposed to COVID-19.

The sample holds a few counts of this clone. V and J are TRBV7-3 and TRBJ2-1, with TRBD1 identical over 10 bases. CDR3 length: 15 amino acids. The junction had 6 bases not matched to a gene; V was cut back by 3 bases and J by 7 bases. Looked up from germline, CDR1 is SGHTA and CDR2 is FQGTGA. The CDR3 DNA is TGTGCCAGCAGCTTGACAGGGGGCTTGGGGAATGAGCAGTTCTTC. Its protein product is CASSLTGGLGNEQFF.

This clone was picked up one time. The chain couples TRBV7-9 to TRBJ2-7; TRBD2 agrees at 8 bases. V gave up 10 bases and J gave up 4 bases; unmatched junction bases: 6. The CDR3 runs 12 residues. Germline V gene lookup returns CDR1 SEHNR and CDR2 FQNEAQ (reference sequence). The CDR3 DNA reads TGTGCCACTCGGGGGGGAACGTACGAGCAGTACTTC. Translating it yields CATRGGTYEQYF.

The chain is built from TRBV27 and TRBJ2-7, with 8 bases lining up with TRBD2. This CDR3 has 13 residues. The V segment lost 8 bases and the J segment 3 bases; nucleotides outside the gene matches: 6. The V gene's germline CDR1 is MNHEY and CDR2 SMNVEV (reference sequence). Here the CDR3 reads CASCSGDRYEQYF. CDR3 sequence (DNA): TGTGCCAGCTGTAGCGGGGATCGCTACGAGCAGTACTTC.

This clone was counted a few times. The rearrangement uses TRBV30 and TRBJ1-2, with TRBD1 matching over 7 bases. Germline CDR1 is GTSNPN and CDR2 is SVGIG (reference sequence). This CDR3 has 13 amino acids. V dropped 1 base and J dropped 8; count of bases not matched to a gene: 7. This CDR3 is CAWSGHRGGGYTF. DNA for the CDR3: TGTGCCTGGAGTGGACACAGGGGAGGAGGCTACACCTTC.